The present TCR beta chain was sequenced within a study of blood T cell dynamics during melanoma immunotherapy. Time point denoted: week 3, after first cycle of checkpoint inhibitor. Sampling occurred pretreatment (T0) and at week 3 (W3), after cycle one of checkpoint blockade. Disease control meant complete response, partial response or stable disease at 12 weeks. The assay was immunoSEQ multiplex PCR, and TCRdb's table has in-frame clones only and misses some. Of 8,500 to 14,000 clones listed, approximately 90% are singletons. About this clone: One junction end disagrees with the germline gene, perhaps due to a read error.

The CDR3 covers 15 residues. Germline CDR1 is MNHEY and CDR2 is SMNVEV (reference sequence). The gene calls are TRBV27 and TRBJ1-1; 10 bases line up with TRBD1. This TCR was recovered from a human donor with melanoma. The sample consisted of blood, taken from a patient treated with checkpoint blockade. The CDR3 bases are TGTGCCCGCAGTGCACCGGGACAGGGGCTGACTGAAGCTTTCTTT. Its translation: CARSAPGQGLTEAFF.